The 6 T cell receptor beta chains below were found in one sample sequenced in a study of T cell repertoires in cytomegalovirus infection. Via MiXCR, TCRdb re-called the reads, giving one row per CDR3 protein. The data contain around 110,000 distinct CDR3 sequences, about a tenth of them singletons. No antigens are known for them. The sample taken for sequencing was PBMCs, sequenced either directly or after in vitro stimulation (not recorded which). These receptors came from a human donor in good health (CMV status not recorded). Some clones in this sample may be carry-over from other donors' samples.

This clonotype turned up a few times. The chain couples TRBV28 to TRBJ2-2; D is undetermined. Germline lookup yields CDR1 MDHEN and CDR2 SYDVKM. This CDR3 has 13 residues. The germline V and J ends were trimmed by 5 bases and 2 bases, with 6 bases remaining between them. As DNA, the CDR3 is TGTGCCAGCAGTGGCGGTAACACCGGGGAGCTGTTTTTT. Translation gives CASSGGNTGELFF.

This chain connects TRBV27 to TRBJ2-1; TRBD2 is a possible D gene (5 bases). The CDR3 consists of 15 residues. Germline CDR1 reads MNHEY; CDR2 reads SMNVEV (reference sequence). The V end was cut by 8 bases, the J end by 3 bases, with 17 bases between. DNA of the CDR3: TGTGCCAGCTATCCCGCCAGCGGAAACTACAATGAGCAGTTCTTC. Translation gives CASYPASGNYNEQFF.

The J gene is TRBJ2-1, the V gene TRBV4-3; D not certain. The CDR3 loop spans 15 amino acids. The V gene's germline CDR1 is LGHNA and CDR2 YSLEER. Deletions cut 0 bases from V and 6 bases from J, with 12 bases between. The CDR3 DNA reads TGCGCCAGCAGCCAAGATTTAGGAGACGGCAATGAGCAGTTCTTC. This sequence encodes CASSQDLGDGNEQFF.

This clonotype was found a few times. In DNA form, the CDR3 reads TGTGCCAGCAGTAATGGACAGGGTTCGCGCGAGCAGTACGTC. Its translation is CASSNGQGSREQYV. The chain links TRBV6-5 to TRBJ2-7; 8 bases line up with TRBD1. The junction had 9 bases not matched to a gene; V was cut back by 5 bases and J by 6 bases. The CDR3 contains 14 residues. Germline values: CDR1 MNHEY, CDR2 SVGAGI.

Many counts were recorded for this clonotype. This CDR3 reads CASSYSPTGTYEQYV. The CDR3 DNA follows: TGTGCCAGCAGTTACTCCCCGACAGGGACCTACGAGCAGTACGTC. V gene TRBV6-6 combines with J gene TRBJ2-7; 7 bases agree with TRBD1. This CDR3 contains 15 residues. Germline CDR1 MNHNY, CDR2 SVGAGI (reference sequence). J lost 2 bases, V lost 0 bases, and 4 bases had no gene match.

This clonotype was found a few times. The chain has TRBV19 and TRBJ1-6; D is unclear. Looked up from germline, CDR1 is LNHDA and CDR2 is SQIVND (reference sequence). Trimming took off 6 bases at V and 8 bases at J, with 17 bases between the two ends. The CDR3 consists of 15 residues. CDR3: CASSLWRASDSPLHF. For the CDR3, the DNA is TGTGCCAGTAGCCTTTGGCGGGCTTCGGATTCACCCCTCCACTTT.